This TCR beta chain appears in the sequencing data of a study of shared clonotypes between healthy human individuals. Study-wide results and limits: Collection of samples was limited to blood; tissue repertoires likely differ.

Per the authors' pipeline: Junction-only sequences produced by ImmunoSEQ had no quality scores, so filtering differed. Assay: immunoSEQ multiplex PCR; the TCRdb copy retains only in-frame clones and omits some. For V, J and clone size, that table is used; D and trimming come from the DNA. The sample yields about 1 million clones, around 76% seen once. As for this clone: Its antigen is currently unknown.

All donors qualified as healthy HIV-negative adults and had experienced no recent acute infections or vaccinations. A split of CD4+ cells into CD45RA+ naive and CD45RA-negative memory subsets was performed. The V gene end was trimmed by 2 bases and the J gene end by 9 bases; junction bases not matched to a gene: 8. Germline V gene data show CDR1 as SGHNT and CDR2 as YYREEE (reference sequence). The CDR3 contains 17 residues. This receptor was taken from a young man in good health. Sequences were obtained from memory CD4+ T cells sorted from blood. Subset meaning: CD45RA-negative fraction. The chain couples TRBV5-4 to TRBJ2-1; 16 bases align to TRBD2. This chain's CDR3 is CASSLPGLAGGRSEQFF. The CDR3 DNA reads TGTGCCAGCAGCTTACCGGGACTAGCGGGAGGGAGAAGTGAGCAGTTCTTC.